The present TCR beta chain was sequenced within a study of blood T cells in healthy people across ages. Findings and caveats of the study: Estimated diversity, derived from one million T cells, was regarded as an underestimate. Age advanced and TCR beta diversity per million T cells fell, roughly linearly.

Details on this clonotype: What it binds is unknown.

Every sample had a minimum of 6 million PBMCs isolated. A second PCR of roughly 6 to 12 cycles used a sample-barcoded 5' primer and a J-beta primer mix. TCRdb independently ran MiXCR on the 5' RACE reads; one entry per CDR3 protein. The data show about 1.1 million distinct CDR3 sequences, roughly two fifths seen once. The CDR3 length is 12 residues. Germline CDR1 LNHDA, CDR2 SQIVND (reference sequence). Trimming pared 5 bases from V and 5 bases from J, leaving 7 bases between. The receptor was isolated from a man in his late teens or twenties in good health. The sample was blood. This rearrangement joins TRBV19 to TRBJ2-1; unclear D gene. CDR3 protein: CASSPRNNEQFF. The CDR3 DNA reads as TGTGCCAGTAGTCCCCGAAACAATGAGCAGTTCTTC.